This entry is about one T cell receptor (beta chain). This entry is derived from a study of blood T cell repertoires in COVID-19. Study overall: COVID-19 samples from acute and convalescent phases originated in the United States, Italy and Spain. The cDNA or gDNA used as material had been derived from T cells, B-cell-depleted T cells, or PBMCs.

Authors' data handling: Researchers report that nucleated cell counts were estimated from reference gene primer amplification. Repertoires were generated with immunoSEQ multiplex PCR, while TCRdb's copy carries only in-frame clones and drops some. V and J calls plus clone size are reproduced from that table; the DNA served to infer D and trimming. The table includes some 66,000 clones, roughly nine tenths detected once. The CDR3 is 15 amino acids. Per the germline V gene, CDR1 is SEHNR and CDR2 is FQNEAQ (reference sequence). V lost 2 bases and J lost 3; bases outside the gene matches: 7. The clonotype originates from a human donor in a cohort sampled during active COVID-19. The chain recombines TRBV7-9 with TRBJ2-7; 7 bases map to TRBD1. Material: peripheral blood. The CDR3 sequence is CASSLIDAGGYEQYF. As DNA, the CDR3 is TGTGCCAGCAGCTTAATTGATGCAGGGGGCTACGAGCAGTACTTC. The whole variable domain, filled in from reference TRBV7-9 and TRBJ2-7, reads DTGVSQNPRHKITKRGQNVTFRCDPISEHNRLYWYRQTLGQGPEFLTYFQNEAQLEKSRLLSDRFSAERPKGSFSTLEIQRTEQGDSAMYLCASSLIDAGGYEQYFGPGTRLTVT.